This passage covers 12 T cell receptor beta chains from one sample sequenced in a study of blood T cell repertoires in COVID-19. The data were produced by immunoSEQ multiplex PCR, yet TCRdb's version contains in-frame clones alone and is incomplete. The sample shows tens of thousands of clones, 92% of them seen only once. Sequencing used peripheral blood. The receptor source for this set is a man over 45 with active COVID-19.

The chain links TRBV19 to TRBJ1-6, with 10 bases lining up with TRBD1. This CDR3 contains 18 residues. With V trimmed by 3 bases and J by 10 bases, 15 bases remained unmatched. Germline CDR1 is LNHDA and CDR2 is SQIVND (reference sequence). CDR3 nucleotide sequence: TGTGCCAGTAGTATCCTCGCACCGGGACAGGGGCGGATGTCACCCCTCCACTTT. As protein: CASSILAPGQGRMSPLHF.

This chain uses TRBV19 with TRBJ2-1; TRBD1 agrees at 9 bases. In germline, CDR1 is LNHDA, CDR2 SQIVND (reference sequence). This CDR3 is built from 18 residues. The V gene end was trimmed by 5 bases and the J gene end by 2 bases; junction bases not matched to a gene: 13. The CDR3 is CASSRQGEYRITYNEQFF. CDR3 nucleotides: TGTGCCAGTAGTCGACAGGGGGAGTACAGAATTACCTACAATGAGCAGTTCTTC.

This clone was seen a single time. The J gene is TRBJ1-2, the V gene TRBV7-8; the D gene is possibly TRBD1 (6 bases). This CDR3 has 18 residues. Germline values: CDR1 SGHVS, CDR2 FQNEAQ. Trimming removed 2 bases from V and 4 bases from J, with 23 bases in between. The CDR3 region has the DNA TGTGCCAGCAGCTTAAAAGGGTCCGGGCCAAAAGGGGGCTATGGCTACACCTTC. The encoded protein is CASSLKGSGPKGGYGYTF.

This chain joins TRBV5-4 and TRBJ2-7; 7 positions match TRBD1. There are 15 residues in the CDR3. Germline assignment: CDR1 SGHNT and CDR2 YYREEE (reference sequence). The J segment lost 3 bases and the V segment lost 4 bases, leaving 10 bases of the junction unmatched. CDR3 amino acids: CASSPPGTAYYEQYF. CDR3 DNA: TGTGCCAGCAGCCCCCCCGGGACAGCCTACTACGAGCAGTACTTC.

V gene TRBV5-4 combines with J gene TRBJ1-4, with D perhaps TRBD1 (5 bases). Trimming stripped 0 bases from V and 4 bases from J, with 10 bases between. The V gene's germline CDR1 is SGHNT and CDR2 YYREEE (reference sequence). The CDR3 extends over 15 amino acids. CDR3 sequence reads: CASSLDRRGNEKLFF. CDR3 nucleotide sequence: TGTGCCAGCAGCTTGGATAGGAGGGGTAATGAAAAACTGTTTTTT.

The chain uses TRBV5-1 and TRBJ2-7, with D perhaps TRBD2 (5 bases). This CDR3 comprises 14 residues. Trimming took off 0 bases at V and 4 bases at J, with 11 bases between the two ends. The germline V gene has CDR1 SGHRS and CDR2 YFSETQ. This CDR3 reads CASSLGGSEYEQYF. In nucleotides, the CDR3 is TGCGCCAGCAGCTTGGGCGGGTCAGAATACGAGCAGTACTTC.

The chain couples TRBV7-2 to TRBJ2-1; TRBD2 agrees at 11 bases. The CDR3 consists of 13 residues. Germline V gives CDR1 SGHTA, CDR2 FQGNSA. The V and J ends lost 5 bases and 10 bases, in that order; junction bases with no gene match: 4. The CDR3 loop reads CASSIPSGGEQFF. The CDR3 coding sequence is TGTGCCAGCAGCATACCTAGCGGGGGGGAGCAGTTCTTC.

This clone was counted once. This chain links TRBV6-2 or TRBV6-3 with TRBJ2-1; D not certain. Trimming pared 2 bases from V and 4 bases from J, leaving 9 bases between. This CDR3 spans 14 amino acids. From germline, CDR1 is MNHEY and CDR2 SVGEGT. The CDR3 sequence: CASSYGGAYNEQFF. The CDR3 region has the DNA TGTGCCAGCAGTTACGGCGGCGCTTACAATGAGCAGTTCTTC.

The rearrangement joins TRBV19 to TRBJ1-6, with D possibly being TRBD1 (6 bases). Trimming stripped 5 bases from V and 7 bases from J, with 12 bases between. CDR1 LNHDA and CDR2 SQIVND come from the germline V gene (reference sequence). The CDR3 length is 14 residues. CDR3 loop: CASSPGQWNSPLHF. CDR3 sequence (DNA): TGTGCCAGTAGTCCCGGACAGTGGAATTCACCCCTCCACTTT.

The chain couples TRBV28 to TRBJ2-7, with 12 bases fitting TRBD1. The CDR3 runs 14 residues. The germline gives CDR1 MDHEN, CDR2 SYDVKM. Trimming took 3 bases from V and 10 from J; bases not matched to a gene: 7. The CDR3 DNA reads as TGTGCCAGCAGTTTTACCGGGACAGGGGGCGAACAGTACTTC. Encoded protein: CASSFTGTGGEQYF.

This clone was recorded once. J is TRBJ2-7 and V is TRBV7-2; maybe TRBD1 (6 bases). V was shortened by 5 bases and J by 6 bases, with 14 bases between the two germline ends. Germline lookup yields CDR1 SGHTA and CDR2 FQGNSA. The length of the CDR3 is 13 residues. This CDR3 is CASSPTGGLEQYF. The CDR3 DNA reads TGTGCCAGCAGCCCGACAGGAGGACTCGAGCAGTACTTC.

The rearrangement links TRBV11-3 to TRBJ2-5; perhaps TRBD2 as D (5 bases). Trimming removed 7 bases at V and 3 bases at J, with 15 bases between. Germline assignment: CDR1 SGHNT and CDR2 YENEEA. The CDR3 runs to 14 residues. The CDR3 coding sequence is TGTGCCAGCACCCTGGGCGGAGGAGAAGAGACCCAGTACTTC. It is translated as CASTLGGGEETQYF.